This entry describes one T cell receptor (beta chain). Its antigen is unknown. The input lacks base qualities; no much larger clone sits a single base away. The source of the sample is a study of PD-1 blockade in classical Hodgkin lymphoma (dated by TCRdb to 2019 to 2021). Concerning the study at large: Nivolumab dosing was 3 mg/kg intravenously every 2 weeks, continuing until either disease progression or unacceptable toxicity. The study used TCR beta sequencing and CyTOF to define a peripheral blood immune signature of response to PD-1 blockade in classical Hodgkin lymphoma.

V is reduced by 4 bases and J by 1 base, leaving a spacing of 11 bases between them. The CDR3, cysteine through phenylalanine, is 14 amino acids long. The retained sequence is limited to the CDR3, 42 bases, with the frame set at the first base. The germline V gene supplies CDR1 SGHRS and CDR2 YFSETQ. General conclusions and limits of the study: Lower diversity was observed in patients in whom nivolumab was started less than 1 year after ASCT, and these patients were excluded from later analyses so that confounding by immune reconstitution would be avoided. By C4D1, a significant rise was seen in CD4+ TCR diversity but not in CD8+ TCR diversity (p=0.0027 vs p=0.16), and the rise was most apparent among complete responders (p=0.02). Only a single clinical trial cohort was studied, and what caused the repertoire differences, possibly disease activity or prior therapy, remained undefined. Trial patients with a complete response had baseline diversity similar to that of newly diagnosed patients, while partial responders and progressors had significantly lower diversity. Baseline TCR diversity was reported to be lower in newly diagnosed patients than in healthy donors and to be lower still in relapsed/refractory patients.

The time point label, read with the paper, signifies: cycle 4 day 1 (C4D1), after five to seven weeks of nivolumab. All trial patients had relapsed after autologous stem cell transplantation, with cohorts A, B and C differing in prior brentuximab vedotin exposure. The trial cohort comprised some 60 patients with relapsed/refractory classical Hodgkin lymphoma whose best overall responses were complete response, partial response or progressive disease. Trial patients were treated with single-agent nivolumab in the multi-cohort phase II CheckMate 205 trial. An independent review committee assessed best overall response by applying the 2007 International Working Group response criteria. Trial PBMCs were obtained immediately prior to nivolumab initiation (C1D1) and on therapy at cycle 2 day 1 and cycle 4 day 1. Peripheral blood was collected in 8 mL Vacutainer Cell Preparation Tubes, from which PBMCs were isolated by centrifugation and then cryopreserved.

The Qiagen DNeasy kit was used to extract genomic DNA both from unsorted PBMCs and from the negatively selected CD4+ and CD8+ fractions. Using primers that anneal to V and J segments, immunoSEQ multiplex PCR amplified the TCR beta CDR3 regions. Amplification bias was minimized using a synthetic immune receptor repertoire, and residual bias was removed computationally after sequencing. The study's processing was this. Repertoire diversity was quantified as the Shannon entropy index using custom Python scripts. Unsorted, CD4+ and CD8+ repertoires were analyzed separately, except for combined analyses in which CD4+ and CD8+ sequences were merged in silico. A clone was considered expanded if an increase in frequency of at least 2-fold after treatment relative to C1D1 was found, and a pseudocount of 0.5 was applied to clones undetected at baseline. Clones with 0 or 1 copy at C1D1 were classified as singleton clones, and clones with 2 or more copies were classified as non-singleton clones. Clones expanded in unsorted samples were assigned a CD4+, CD8+ or unknown annotation through matching of protein sequences in sorted samples from the same patient. Diversity changes from C1D1 to C4D1 were tested in paired samples using Wilcoxon tests. The source is immuneACCESS, and TCRdb retained only in-frame sequences with V and J called. Part of the clones is not carried over; for the studies checked, unresolved V genes explain less than half of this, and the remainder is unexplained. That table supplies the V and J calls and clone size; D and trimming were determined from the DNA. The sample contains about 49,000 clones, 90% of them found a single time. The ten top clones hold approximately 15% of the sample.

The rearranged segments are TRBV5-1 and TRBJ1-1; the D gene is possibly TRBD1, with 5 bases matching. This receptor was obtained from a human donor with classical Hodgkin lymphoma. Source: peripheral blood mononuclear cells (PBMCs), taken before the fourth cycle of nivolumab. The DNA sequence reads TGCGCCAGCAGCCCTTTCGACAGGAACACTGAAGCTTTCTTT. Its protein is CASSPFDRNTEAFF.